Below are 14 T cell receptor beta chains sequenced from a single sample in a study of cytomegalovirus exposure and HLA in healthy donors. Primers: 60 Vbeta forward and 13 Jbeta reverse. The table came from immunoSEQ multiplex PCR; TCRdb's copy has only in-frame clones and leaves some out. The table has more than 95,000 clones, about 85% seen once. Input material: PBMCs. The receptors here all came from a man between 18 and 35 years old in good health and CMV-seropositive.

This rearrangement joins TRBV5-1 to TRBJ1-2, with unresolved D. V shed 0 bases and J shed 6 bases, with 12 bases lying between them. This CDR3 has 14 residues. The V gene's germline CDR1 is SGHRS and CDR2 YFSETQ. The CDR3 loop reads CASSLEGGGDGYTF. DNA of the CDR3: TGCGCCAGCAGCTTGGAAGGTGGCGGGGATGGCTACACCTTC. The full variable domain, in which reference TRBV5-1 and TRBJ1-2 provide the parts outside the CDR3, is KAGVTQTPRYLIKTRGQQVTLSCSPISGHRSVSWYQQTPGQGLQFLFEYFSETQRNKGNFPGRFSGRQFSNSRSEMNVSTLELGDSALYLCASSLEGGGDGYTFGSGTRLTVV.

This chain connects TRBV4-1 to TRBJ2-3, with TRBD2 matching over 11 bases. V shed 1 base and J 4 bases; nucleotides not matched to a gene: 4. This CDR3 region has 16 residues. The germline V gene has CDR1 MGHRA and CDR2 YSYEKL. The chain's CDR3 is CASSQGDSGGADTQYF. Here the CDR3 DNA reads TGCGCCAGCAGCCAAGGAGATAGCGGGGGGGCAGATACGCAGTATTTT.

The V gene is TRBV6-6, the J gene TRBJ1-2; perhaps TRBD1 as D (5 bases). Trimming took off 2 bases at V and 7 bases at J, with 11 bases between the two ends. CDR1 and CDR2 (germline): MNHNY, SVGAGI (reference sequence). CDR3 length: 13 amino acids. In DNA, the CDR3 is TGTGCCAGCAGTTACGTGGGGCAGGGTGGCTACACCTTC. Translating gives CASSYVGQGGYTF.

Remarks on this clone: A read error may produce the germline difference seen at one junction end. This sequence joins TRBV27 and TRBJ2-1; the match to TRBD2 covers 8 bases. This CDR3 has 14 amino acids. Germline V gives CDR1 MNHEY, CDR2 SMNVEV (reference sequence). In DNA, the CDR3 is TGTGCCAGCTGTTTAGCGGGGCCCTACAATGAGCAGTTCTTC. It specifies CASCLAGPYNEQFF.

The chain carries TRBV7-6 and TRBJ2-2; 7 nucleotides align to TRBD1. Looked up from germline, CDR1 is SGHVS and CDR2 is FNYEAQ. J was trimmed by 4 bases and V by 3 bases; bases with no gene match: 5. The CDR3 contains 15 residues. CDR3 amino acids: CASSFGQESTGELFF. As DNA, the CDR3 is TGTGCCAGCAGCTTCGGACAGGAGTCCACCGGGGAGCTGTTTTTT.

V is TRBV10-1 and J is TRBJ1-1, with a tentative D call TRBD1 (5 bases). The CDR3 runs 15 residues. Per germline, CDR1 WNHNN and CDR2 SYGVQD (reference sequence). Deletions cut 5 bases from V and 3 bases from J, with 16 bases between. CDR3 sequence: CASSPMTGEDTEAFF. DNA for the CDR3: TGCGCCAGCAGTCCAATGACGGGGGAGGACACTGAAGCTTTCTTT.

As DNA, the CDR3 is TGTGCCAGCAGTGGGGGGGGAGCGGCCCTAAGCGAGCAGTACTTC. Its protein is CASSGGGAALSEQYF. The chain links TRBV9 to TRBJ2-7; 7 nucleotides align to TRBD2. J gave up 6 bases and V 5 bases, and 14 bases lay outside the gene matches. Germline V gene data show CDR1 as SGDLS and CDR2 as YYNGEE. CDR3 size: 15 residues. The full variable domain, with the rest looked up from reference TRBV9 and TRBJ2-7, is DSGVTQTPKHLITATGQRVTLRCSPRSGDLSVYWYQQSLDQGLQFLIQYYNGEERAKGNILERFSAQQFPDLHSELNLSSLELGDSALYFCASSGGGAALSEQYFGPGTRLTVT.

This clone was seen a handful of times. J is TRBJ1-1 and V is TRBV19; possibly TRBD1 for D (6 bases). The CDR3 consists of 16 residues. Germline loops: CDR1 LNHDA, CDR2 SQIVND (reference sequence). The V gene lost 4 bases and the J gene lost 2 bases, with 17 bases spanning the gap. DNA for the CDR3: TGTGCCAGTAGTAGTATTACGACAGGCAGCAACACTGAAGCTTTCTTT. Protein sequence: CASSSITTGSNTEAFF.

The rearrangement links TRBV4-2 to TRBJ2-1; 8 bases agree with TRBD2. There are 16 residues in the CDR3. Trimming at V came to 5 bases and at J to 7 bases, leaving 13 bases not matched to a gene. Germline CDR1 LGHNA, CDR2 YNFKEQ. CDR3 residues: CASSLSRGGDRNEQFF. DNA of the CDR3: TGTGCCAGCAGCTTATCCCGGGGGGGCGACAGGAATGAGCAGTTCTTC.

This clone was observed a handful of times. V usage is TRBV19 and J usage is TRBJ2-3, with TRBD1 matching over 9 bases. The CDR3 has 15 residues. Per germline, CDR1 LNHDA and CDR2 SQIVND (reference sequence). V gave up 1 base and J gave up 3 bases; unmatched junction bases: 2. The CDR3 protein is CASSIAGTGTDTQYF. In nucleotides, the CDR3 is TGTGCCAGTAGTATAGCTGGGACAGGGACAGATACGCAGTATTTT.

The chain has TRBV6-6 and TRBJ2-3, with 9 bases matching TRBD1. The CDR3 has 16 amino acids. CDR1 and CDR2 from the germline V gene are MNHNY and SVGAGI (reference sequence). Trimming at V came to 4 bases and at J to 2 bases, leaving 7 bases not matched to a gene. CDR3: CASSWRQGGVTDTQYF. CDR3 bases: TGTGCCAGCAGTTGGAGACAGGGGGGGGTCACAGATACGCAGTATTTT.

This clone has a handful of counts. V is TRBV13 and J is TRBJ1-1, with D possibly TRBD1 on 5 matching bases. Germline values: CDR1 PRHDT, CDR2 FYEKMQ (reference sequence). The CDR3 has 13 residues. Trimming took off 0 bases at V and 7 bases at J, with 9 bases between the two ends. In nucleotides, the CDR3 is TGTGCCAGCAGCTTAGGCCGGGGGAGTGAAGCTTTCTTT. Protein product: CASSLGRGSEAFF.

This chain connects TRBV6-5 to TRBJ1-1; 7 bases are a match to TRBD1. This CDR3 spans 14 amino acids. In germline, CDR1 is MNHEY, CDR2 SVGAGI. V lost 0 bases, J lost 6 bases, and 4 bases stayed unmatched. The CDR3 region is CASSYSAGGSEAFF. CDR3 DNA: TGTGCCAGCAGTTACTCGGCAGGGGGATCTGAAGCTTTCTTT.

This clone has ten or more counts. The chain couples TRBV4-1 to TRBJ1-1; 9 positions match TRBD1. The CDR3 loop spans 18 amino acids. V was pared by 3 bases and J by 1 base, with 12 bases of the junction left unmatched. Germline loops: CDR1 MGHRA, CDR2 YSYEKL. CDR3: CASSQSTGQGFGNTEAFF. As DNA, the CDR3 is TGCGCCAGCAGCCAGAGCACGGGACAGGGCTTCGGGAACACTGAAGCTTTCTTT.